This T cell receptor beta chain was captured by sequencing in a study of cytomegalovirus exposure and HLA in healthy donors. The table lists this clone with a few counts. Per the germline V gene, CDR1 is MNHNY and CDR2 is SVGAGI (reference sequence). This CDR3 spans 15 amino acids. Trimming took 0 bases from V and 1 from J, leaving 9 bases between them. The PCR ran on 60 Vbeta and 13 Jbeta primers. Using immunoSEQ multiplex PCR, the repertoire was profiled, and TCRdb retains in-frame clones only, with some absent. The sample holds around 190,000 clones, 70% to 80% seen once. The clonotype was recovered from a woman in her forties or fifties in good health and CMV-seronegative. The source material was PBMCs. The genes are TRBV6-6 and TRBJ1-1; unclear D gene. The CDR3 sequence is CASSYSRLGNTEAFF. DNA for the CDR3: TGTGCCAGCAGTTACTCGAGGTTGGGGAACACTGAAGCTTTCTTT.